These 10 T cell receptor beta chains were all obtained from the same sample, sequenced in a study of cytomegalovirus exposure and HLA in healthy donors. PCR amplification relied on 60 Vbeta primers (plus 13 Jbeta primers). This table comes from immunoSEQ multiplex PCR, and its TCRdb copy is limited to in-frame clones, with some not included. The specimen's table records 130,000 to 150,000 clones. Material for sequencing was PBMCs. All receptors derive from a woman between 45 and 60 years old in good health and CMV-seronegative.

V and J are TRBV7-3 and TRBJ2-3, with TRBD2 identical over 12 bases. The germline CDR1 and CDR2 sequences are SGHTA and FQGTGA. After removal of 5 bases from V and 6 bases from J, the junction contained 15 bases not matched to a gene. The CDR3 spans 18 residues. The CDR3 DNA reads as TGTGCCAGCAGCCTGACTAGCGGGGGCCGTCCTGTAACGGATACGCAGTATTTT. It codes for CASSLTSGGRPVTDTQYF.

The V call is TRBV30, the J call TRBJ2-3; no clear D. There are 15 residues in the CDR3. Germline CDR1 is GTSNPN and CDR2 is SVGIG (reference sequence). With 3 bases removed from V and 4 bases from J, the gap between germline ends came to 17 bases. The CDR3 nucleotides read TGTGCCTGGAGCAAAGGAACAGAGAATCCAGATACGCAGTATTTT. Translating gives CAWSKGTENPDTQYF.

As DNA, the CDR3 is TGTGCCAGCAGCACCGGACTAGCGGAGGAGACCCAGTACTTC. Its translation: CASSTGLAEETQYF. The J gene is TRBJ2-5, the V gene TRBV7-3, with 10 bases that match TRBD2. CDR3 size: 14 residues. Germline assignment: CDR1 SGHTA and CDR2 FQGTGA. V shed 5 bases and J 5 bases; nucleotides not matched to a gene: 5.

The chain combines TRBV18 with TRBJ1-3; D unclear. Trimming removed 3 bases from V and 0 bases from J, with 3 bases in between. CDR3 size: 13 residues. The V gene's germline CDR1 is KGHSH and CDR2 LQKENI. This CDR3 is CASSPYSGNTIYF. The CDR3 bases are TGTGCCAGCTCACCCTACTCTGGAAACACCATATATTTT.

The V gene is TRBV11-3, the J gene TRBJ2-3, with a possible D match to TRBD2 (6 bases). The CDR3 contains 15 residues. The germline CDR1 and CDR2 sequences are SGHNT and YENEEA. The V gene lost 3 bases and the J gene lost 4 bases, with 14 bases spanning the gap. CDR3 sequence (DNA): TGTGCCAGCAGCTTGGGACTCCCCTACCCAGATACGCAGTATTTT. Protein: CASSLGLPYPDTQYF.

This rearrangement joins TRBV19 to TRBJ1-1; 7 bases fit TRBD1. CDR1 and CDR2 from the germline V gene are LNHDA and SQIVND (reference sequence). The CDR3 covers 18 residues. The V segment lost 5 bases and the J segment 1 base; nucleotides outside the gene matches: 16. CDR3 nucleotide sequence: TGTGCCAGTAGTGTATCCGGTGAGATCGGGACAGAGAACACTGAAGCTTTCTTT. Its protein is CASSVSGEIGTENTEAFF.

The gene calls are TRBV4-1 and TRBJ2-5, with 9 bases lining up with TRBD1. Trimming took 0 bases from V and 5 from J; bases not matched to a gene: 4. CDR1 is MGHRA, CDR2 YSYEKL, per germline. The CDR3 runs to 15 residues. The CDR3 DNA is TGCGCCAGCAGCCAAGAAGTGGGGACAGGGGAGACCCAGTACTTC. This sequence encodes CASSQEVGTGETQYF.

This chain links TRBV5-1 with TRBJ1-3; D might be TRBD1 (6 bases). The CDR3 is made up of 13 amino acids. Trimming removed 2 bases from V and 3 bases from J, with 6 bases in between. Looked up from germline, CDR1 is SGHRS and CDR2 is YFSETQ. The CDR3 here is CASSLQGGNTIYF. DNA for the CDR3: TGCGCCAGCAGCTTACAGGGTGGAAACACCATATATTTT.

The J gene is TRBJ2-3, the V gene TRBV19, with 7 bases that match TRBD1. Per the germline V gene, CDR1 is LNHDA and CDR2 is SQIVND (reference sequence). The CDR3 totals 16 residues. J gave up 8 bases and V 0 bases, and 11 bases lay outside the gene matches. The CDR3 nucleotides read TGTGCCAGTAGTATAGATCTATTTAGGGGGCAAGGTACGCAGTATTTT. Protein product: CASSIDLFRGQGTQYF.

The chain has TRBV6-5 and TRBJ2-1; D not resolved. This CDR3 is 13 amino acids long. The V gene's germline CDR1 is MNHEY and CDR2 SVGAGI. V was clipped by 4 bases and J by 6 bases, with 10 bases between them. The DNA for the CDR3 is TGTGCCAGCAGTTTCAGCACAGTCAATGAGCAGTTCTTC. It specifies CASSFSTVNEQFF.